A selection of T cell receptor beta chains follows, all from one sample in a study of technical replicates of blood from several donors. Measured with immunoSEQ multiplex PCR; TCRdb has only the in-frame clones, and not every one. The sample holds more than 65,000 clones, around nine tenths seen once. What was sequenced was T cells isolated from PBMCs. The receptors were sampled from a human donor in good health. The CDR3 runs from the conserved cysteine through the conserved F or W. The D gene is left open where the match is weak. Expanded clones are given a class, and other clones once, few, many or no size at all.

TRBJ2-5 - 14 - TRBV7-2 CASSLAPAKETQYF TGTGCCAGCAGCTTAGCACCAGCGAAAGAGACCCAGTACTTC
TRBJ1-2 TRBD1 14 - TRBV5-1 CASSSGTESYGYTF TGCGCCAGCAGCTCGGGGACAGAGAGCTATGGCTACACCTTC
TRBJ2-7 - 13 - TRBV10-3 CAISGYGSYEQYF TGTGCCATCAGTGGTTACGGGAGCTACGAGCAGTACTTC
TRBJ1-1 - 13 few TRBV29-1 CSANRPEDTEAFF TGCAGCGCTAACCGCCCGGAGGACACTGAAGCTTTCTTT
TRBJ2-7 TRBD2 20 - TRBV5-1 CASSLIQGPGLAGVYNEQYF TGCGCCAGCAGCTTAATACAGGGTCCCGGACTAGCGGGAGTTTACAACGAGCAGTACTTC
TRBJ1-1 TRBD1 18 - TRBV5-3 CARSWTGTAIVMNTEAFF TGTGCCAGAAGCTGGACCGGGACAGCGATAGTCATGAACACTGAAGCTTTCTTT
TRBJ2-1 TRBD2 14 - TRBV19 CASSMREFPNEQFF TGTGCCAGTAGTATGCGGGAGTTTCCCAATGAGCAGTTCTTC
TRBJ2-2 TRBD2 17 - TRBV5-1 CASSLRSAGGPSGELFF TGCGCCAGCAGCTTGAGGTCCGCGGGAGGGCCCAGCGGGGAGCTGTTTTTT
TRBJ2-7 TRBD1 11 - TRBV2 CASMTGYEQYF TGTGCCAGCATGACAGGGTACGAGCAGTACTTC
TRBJ2-1 - 17 - TRBV29-1 CSVVGLPEQRFYNEQFF TGCAGCGTTGTAGGCCTGCCGGAGCAAAGATTCTACAATGAGCAGTTCTTC
TRBJ2-5 - 14 once TRBV18 CASSPTPAQETQYF TGTGCCAGCTCACCGACACCGGCCCAAGAGACCCAGTACTTC
TRBJ2-7 TRBD2 14 once TRBV7-6 CASSQAGTSYEQYF TGTGCCAGCAGTCAAGCCGGGACTAGCTACGAGCAGTACTTC
TRBJ2-7 - 15 - TRBV19 CASSANGKMAYEQYF TGTGCCAGTAGTGCGAACGGGAAGATGGCCTACGAGCAGTACTTC
TRBJ2-1 - 13 - TRBV6-5 CASTGRQLNEQFF TGTGCCAGCACAGGGCGGCAGCTCAATGAGCAGTTCTTC
TRBJ2-7 - 16 - TRBV28 CASSPIPRALSYEQYF TGTGCCAGCAGTCCAATACCCAGGGCGTTATCCTACGAGCAGTACTTC
TRBJ2-3 TRBD1 19 - TRBV7-9 CASSFFFVTGEASTDTQYF TGTGCCAGCAGCTTTTTCTTCGTAACAGGGGAAGCTAGCACAGATACGCAGTATTTT
TRBJ1-1 - 15 - TRBV5-4 CASSFWEGGETEAFF TGTGCCAGCAGCTTCTGGGAGGGGGGAGAGACTGAAGCTTTCTTT
TRBJ2-1 - 15 - TRBV30 CAWSLWAVSYNEQFF TGTGCCTGGAGTCTATGGGCAGTCTCCTACAATGAGCAGTTCTTC
TRBJ2-2 TRBD1 13 - TRBV10-3 CAASGGQTGELFF TGTGCCGCCTCAGGGGGACAAACCGGGGAGCTGTTTTTT
TRBJ2-5 - 10 - TRBV29-1 CSVAIETQYF TGCAGCGTTGCAATTGAGACCCAGTACTTC
TRBJ2-7 - 15 - TRBV13 CASSWWSVFGGEQYF TGTGCCAGCAGCTGGTGGAGCGTCTTCGGCGGCGAGCAGTACTTC
TRBJ1-5 - 13 - TRBV7-9 CASSADGGQPQHF TGTGCCAGCAGCGCCGATGGGGGCCAGCCCCAGCATTTT
TRBJ2-1 TRBD1 16 - TRBV5-1 CASSLEGTGGYNEQFF TGCGCCAGCAGCTTGGAGGGGACAGGGGGCTACAATGAGCAGTTCTTC
TRBJ2-1 TRBD2 15 - TRBV6-5 CASSYSGLAGNEQFF TGTGCCAGCAGTTACTCGGGACTAGCGGGTAATGAGCAGTTCTTC
TRBJ2-7 - 16 - TRBV5-1 CASSLEGGENTYEQYF TGCGCCAGCAGCTTGGAAGGGGGTGAGAATACCTACGAGCAGTACTTC
TRBJ2-1 - 19 - TRBV21-1 CASSKGLTSGRIGYNEQFF TGTGCCAGCAGCAAAGGCCTGACTAGCGGGAGAATCGGGTACAATGAGCAGTTCTTC
TRBJ2-7 TRBD2 14 - TRBV5-1 CASSFPSGSYEQYF TGCGCCAGCAGCTTCCCTAGCGGCTCCTACGAGCAGTACTTC
TRBJ1-4 TRBD1 14 - TRBV19 CASNAGTAGEKLFF TGTGCCAGTAACGCCGGGACAGCGGGTGAAAAACTGTTTTTT
TRBJ2-7 - 16 - TRBV21-1 CASSKCPQVNSYEQYF TGTGCCAGCAGCAAGTGCCCTCAGGTGAACTCCTACGAGCAGTACTTC
TRBJ1-5 TRBD1 15 once TRBV7-6 CASSKQGASNQPQHF TGTGCCAGCAGCAAACAGGGGGCTAGCAATCAGCCCCAGCATTTT
TRBJ1-2 - 15 - TRBV9 CASSVGPTGSYGYTF TGTGCCAGCAGCGTGGGTCCTACAGGGTCCTATGGCTACACCTTC
TRBJ2-1 TRBD2 13 - TRBV19 CASSIASGSEQFF TGTGCCAGTAGTATAGCTAGCGGGTCAGAGCAGTTCTTC
TRBJ1-5 TRBD1 15 - TRBV19 CASRPGTGYNQPQHF TGTGCCAGTAGGCCCGGGACAGGCTATAATCAGCCCCAGCATTTT
TRBJ2-3 TRBD1 15 - TRBV27 CASSPGDRYTDTQYF TGTGCCAGCAGTCCGGGGGACAGGTACACAGATACGCAGTATTTT
TRBJ1-2 - 15 - TRBV6-5 CASSYILGADYGYTF TGTGCCAGCAGTTATATACTGGGGGCGGACTATGGCTACACCTTC
TRBJ2-1 TRBD2 18 - TRBV5-1 CASSLEGLAGGSYNEQFF TGCGCCAGCAGCTTGGAGGGACTAGCGGGAGGATCCTACAATGAGCAGTTCTTC
TRBJ2-7 TRBD1 15 - TRBV11-1 CASSPRDRALYEQYF TGTGCCAGCAGCCCCCGGGACAGGGCATTGTACGAGCAGTACTTC
TRBJ2-3 - 13 - TRBV11-3 CASSLVVTDTQYF TGTGCCAGCAGCTTAGTCGTGACAGATACGCAGTATTTT
TRBJ2-1 TRBD2 16 - TRBV27 CASRKLAGASYNEQFF TGTGCCAGCAGGAAACTAGCGGGAGCTTCCTACAATGAGCAGTTCTTC
TRBJ2-7 TRBD2 16 - TRBV28 CASTLTGAGVPYEQYF TGTGCCAGCACCTTAACTGGGGCGGGAGTCCCCTACGAGCAGTACTTC
TRBJ2-5 TRBD2 19 - TRBV19 CASSIVWVSLAGMGETQYF TGTGCCAGTAGTATAGTTTGGGTTAGCCTAGCGGGGATGGGAGAGACCCAGTACTTC
TRBJ1-1 - 12 - TRBV29-1 CSVMDTNTEAFF TGCAGCGTTATGGACACGAACACTGAAGCTTTCTTT
TRBJ2-7 - 14 - TRBV9 CASSVGTVSYEQYF TGTGCCAGCAGCGTAGGGACAGTCTCCTACGAGCAGTACTTC
TRBJ2-3 - 14 - TRBV5-1 CASSRGPSTDTQYF TGCGCCAGCAGCCGGGGTCCTAGCACAGATACGCAGTATTTT
TRBJ2-7 - 13 - TRBV6-1 CASRDAGNYEQYF TGTGCCAGTAGGGATGCCGGGAACTACGAGCAGTACTTC
TRBJ2-1 - 14 - TRBV4-3 CASSQVGRVNEQFF TGCGCCAGCAGCCAAGTAGGCAGGGTAAATGAGCAGTTCTTC
TRBJ1-5 - 14 - TRBV28 CASSPAPGLQPQHF TGTGCCAGCAGCCCTGCCCCGGGACTCCAGCCCCAGCATTTT
TRBJ1-3 - 15 - TRBV5-6 CASSLGVLSGNTIYF TGTGCCAGCAGCTTGGGTGTCCTCTCTGGAAACACCATATATTTT
TRBJ2-2 - 13 - TRBV6-5 CASMGGYTGELFF TGTGCCAGCATGGGAGGTTACACCGGGGAGCTGTTTTTT
TRBJ2-7 - 16 once TRBV6-5 CASSYSFGESDLEQYF TGTGCCAGCAGTTACTCCTTTGGGGAGTCGGACCTCGAGCAGTACTTC
TRBJ1-1 TRBD1 15 few TRBV2 CASSRDRGLNTEAFF TGTGCCAGCAGCCGGGACAGGGGATTGAACACTGAAGCTTTCTTT
TRBJ1-1 - 13 few TRBV9 CASSVGGLTEAFF TGTGCCAGCAGCGTAGGAGGTCTCACTGAAGCTTTCTTT
TRBJ1-2 TRBD1 15 - TRBV7-3 CASSLEEGAVYGYTF TGTGCCAGCAGCTTAGAGGAGGGGGCAGTCTATGGCTACACCTTC
TRBJ2-7 TRBD2 19 - TRBV27 CASSLYRTSGRGSSYEQYF TGTGCCAGCAGCCTGTATAGGACTAGCGGGAGGGGGAGCTCCTACGAGCAGTACTTC
TRBJ1-5 TRBD1 13 - TRBV6-1 CASRTGIYQPQHF TGTGCCAGCAGGACAGGGATTTATCAGCCCCAGCATTTT
TRBJ2-5 - 13 - TRBV15 CATSRVREETQYF TGTGCCACCAGCAGGGTCAGGGAAGAGACCCAGTACTTC
TRBJ2-7 - 11 - TRBV20-1 CSARVRHEQYF TGCAGTGCTAGAGTGCGGCACGAGCAGTACTTC